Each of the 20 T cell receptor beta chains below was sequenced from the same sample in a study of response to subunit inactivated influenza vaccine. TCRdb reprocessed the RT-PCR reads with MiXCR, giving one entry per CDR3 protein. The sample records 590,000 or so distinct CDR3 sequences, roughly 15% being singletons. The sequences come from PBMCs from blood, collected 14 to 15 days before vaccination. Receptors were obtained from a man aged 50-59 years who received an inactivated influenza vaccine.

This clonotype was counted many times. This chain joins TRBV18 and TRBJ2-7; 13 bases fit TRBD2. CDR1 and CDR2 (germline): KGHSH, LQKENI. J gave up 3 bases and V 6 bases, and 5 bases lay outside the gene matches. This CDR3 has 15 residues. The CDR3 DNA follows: TGTGCCAGCTCGCCCGGGACTAGCGGGGACTACGAGCAGTACTTC. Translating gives CASSPGTSGDYEQYF.

The CDR3 region is CASSPRTANSPLHF. For the CDR3, the DNA is TGTGCCAGCAGCCCGCGGACGGCTAATTCACCCCTCCACTTT. This chain connects TRBV11-1 to TRBJ1-6; D ambiguous. V was clipped by 5 bases and J by 6 bases, with 11 bases between them. This CDR3 comprises 14 residues. In germline, CDR1 is SGHAT, CDR2 FQDESV (reference sequence).

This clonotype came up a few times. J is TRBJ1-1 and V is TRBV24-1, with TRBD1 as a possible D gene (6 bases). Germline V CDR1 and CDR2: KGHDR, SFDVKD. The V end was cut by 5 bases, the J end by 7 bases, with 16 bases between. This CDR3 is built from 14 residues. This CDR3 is CATSGGSGQNEAFF. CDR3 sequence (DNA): TGTGCCACCAGTGGCGGATCCGGACAGAATGAAGCTTTCTTT.

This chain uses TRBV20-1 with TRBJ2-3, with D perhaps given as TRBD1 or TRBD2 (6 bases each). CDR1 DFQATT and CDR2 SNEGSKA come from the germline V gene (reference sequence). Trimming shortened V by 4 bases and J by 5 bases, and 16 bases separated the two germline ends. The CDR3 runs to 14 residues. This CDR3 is CSAITPGAGDTQYF. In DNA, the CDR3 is TGCAGTGCTATAACACCGGGGGCGGGAGATACGCAGTATTTT.

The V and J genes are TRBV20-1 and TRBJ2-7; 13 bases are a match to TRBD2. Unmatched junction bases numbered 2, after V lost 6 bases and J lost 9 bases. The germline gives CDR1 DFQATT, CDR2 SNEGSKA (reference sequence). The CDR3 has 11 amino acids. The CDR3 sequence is CSAWTSGRQYF. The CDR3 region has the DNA TGCAGTGCGTGGACTAGCGGGAGGCAGTACTTC.

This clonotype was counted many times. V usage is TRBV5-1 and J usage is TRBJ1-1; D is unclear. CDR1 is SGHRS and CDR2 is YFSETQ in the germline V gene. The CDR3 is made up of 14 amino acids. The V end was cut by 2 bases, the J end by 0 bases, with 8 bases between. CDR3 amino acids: CASSLYDMNTEAFF. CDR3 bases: TGCGCCAGCAGCTTATACGACATGAACACTGAAGCTTTCTTT.

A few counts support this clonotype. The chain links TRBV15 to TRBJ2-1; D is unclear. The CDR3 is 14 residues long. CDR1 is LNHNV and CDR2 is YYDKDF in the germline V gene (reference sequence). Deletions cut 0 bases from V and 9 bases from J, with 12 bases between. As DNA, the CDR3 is TGTGCCACCAGCAGAGAGCAGGTTGGTGGTGAGCAGTTCTTC. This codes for CATSREQVGGEQFF.

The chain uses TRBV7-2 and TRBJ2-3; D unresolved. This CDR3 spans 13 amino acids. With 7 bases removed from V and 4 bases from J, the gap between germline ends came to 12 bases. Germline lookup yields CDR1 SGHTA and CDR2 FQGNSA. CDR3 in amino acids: CASTNPSSDTQYF. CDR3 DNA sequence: TGTGCCAGCACAAACCCGTCGTCAGATACGCAGTATTTT.

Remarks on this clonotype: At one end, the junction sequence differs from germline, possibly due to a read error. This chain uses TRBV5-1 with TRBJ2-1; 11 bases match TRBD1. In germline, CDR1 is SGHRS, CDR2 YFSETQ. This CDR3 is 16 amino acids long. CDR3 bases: TGCGCCAGCAGCTTGGAGGGACAGGGGGGATACAATGAGCAGATCTTC. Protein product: CASSLEGQGGYNEQIF.

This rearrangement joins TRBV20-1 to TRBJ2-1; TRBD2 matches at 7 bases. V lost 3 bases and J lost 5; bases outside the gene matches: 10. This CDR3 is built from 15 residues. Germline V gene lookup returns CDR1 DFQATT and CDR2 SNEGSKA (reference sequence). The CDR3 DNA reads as TGCAGTGCTAGCGGCGGGAGAAAGGTGCACAATGAGCAGTTCTTC. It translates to CSASGGRKVHNEQFF.

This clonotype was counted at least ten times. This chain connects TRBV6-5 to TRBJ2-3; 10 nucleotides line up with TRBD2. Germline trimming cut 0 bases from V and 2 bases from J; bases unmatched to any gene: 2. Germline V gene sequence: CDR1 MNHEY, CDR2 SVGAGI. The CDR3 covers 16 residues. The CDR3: CASSYSSGRATDTQYF. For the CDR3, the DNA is TGTGCCAGCAGTTACTCGAGCGGGAGGGCCACAGATACGCAGTATTTT.

The CDR3: CASSPGTTLNQPQHF. The CDR3 DNA reads as TGCGCCAGCAGCCCCGGGACAACACTCAATCAGCCCCAGCATTTT. J is TRBJ1-5 and V is TRBV5-1, with a weak D call TRBD1 (6 bases). This CDR3 is built from 15 residues. Germline V CDR1 and CDR2: SGHRS, YFSETQ. The V and J ends lost 4 bases and 3 bases respectively, with 14 bases between them.

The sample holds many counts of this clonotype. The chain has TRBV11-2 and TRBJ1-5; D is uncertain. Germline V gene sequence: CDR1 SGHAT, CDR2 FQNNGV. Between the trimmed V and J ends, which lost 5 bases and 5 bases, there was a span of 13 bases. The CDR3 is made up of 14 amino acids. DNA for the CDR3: TGTGCCAGCAGCCCAAATACTGGAGATCAGCCCCAGCATTTT. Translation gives CASSPNTGDQPQHF.

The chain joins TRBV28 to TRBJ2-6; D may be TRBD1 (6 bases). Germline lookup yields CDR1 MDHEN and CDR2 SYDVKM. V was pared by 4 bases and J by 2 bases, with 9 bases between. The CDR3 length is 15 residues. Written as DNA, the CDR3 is TGTGCCAGCAGTTCACGGGACACTGGGGCCAACGTCCTGACTTTC. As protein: CASSSRDTGANVLTF.

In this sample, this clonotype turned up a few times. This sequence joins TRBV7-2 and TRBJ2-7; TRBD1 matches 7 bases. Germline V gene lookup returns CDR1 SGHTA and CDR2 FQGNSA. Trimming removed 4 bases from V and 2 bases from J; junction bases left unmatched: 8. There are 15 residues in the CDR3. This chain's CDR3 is CASSSPRDSAYEQYF. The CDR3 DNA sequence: TGTGCCAGCAGCTCGCCTCGGGACAGTGCCTACGAGCAGTACTTC.

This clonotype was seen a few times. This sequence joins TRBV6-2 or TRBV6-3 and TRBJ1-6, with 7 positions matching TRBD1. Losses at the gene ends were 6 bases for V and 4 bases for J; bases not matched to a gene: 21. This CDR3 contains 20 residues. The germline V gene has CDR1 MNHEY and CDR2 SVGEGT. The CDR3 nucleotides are TGTGCCAGCAGCCCCAAGGGGGACAGACAATCAAGCCATTATAATTCACCCCTCCACTTT. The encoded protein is CASSPKGDRQSSHYNSPLHF.

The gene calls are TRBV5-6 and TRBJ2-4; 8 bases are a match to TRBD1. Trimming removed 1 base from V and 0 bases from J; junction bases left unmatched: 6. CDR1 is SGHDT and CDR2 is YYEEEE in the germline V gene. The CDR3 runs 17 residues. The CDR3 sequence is CASSLSGQEIAKNIQYF. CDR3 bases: TGTGCCAGCAGCTTGTCGGGACAGGAAATAGCCAAAAACATTCAGTACTTC. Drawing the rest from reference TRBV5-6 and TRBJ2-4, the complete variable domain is DAGVTQSPTHLIKTRGQQVTLRCSPKSGHDTVSWYQQALGQGPQFIFQYYEEEERQRGNFPDRFSGHQFPNYSSELNVNALLLGDSALYLCASSLSGQEIAKNIQYFGAGTRLSVL.

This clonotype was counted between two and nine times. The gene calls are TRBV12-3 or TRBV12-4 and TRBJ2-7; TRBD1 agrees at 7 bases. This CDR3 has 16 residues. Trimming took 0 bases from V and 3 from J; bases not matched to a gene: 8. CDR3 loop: CASSLANRGSIYEQYF. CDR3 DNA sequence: TGTGCCAGCAGTTTAGCTAACAGGGGAAGTATCTACGAGCAGTACTTC.

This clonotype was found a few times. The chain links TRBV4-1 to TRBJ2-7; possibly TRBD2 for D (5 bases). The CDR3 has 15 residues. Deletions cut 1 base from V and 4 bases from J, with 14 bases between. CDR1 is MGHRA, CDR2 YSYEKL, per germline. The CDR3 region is CASSQGARPGYEQYF. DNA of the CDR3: TGCGCCAGCAGCCAAGGAGCCAGACCGGGGTACGAGCAGTACTTC.

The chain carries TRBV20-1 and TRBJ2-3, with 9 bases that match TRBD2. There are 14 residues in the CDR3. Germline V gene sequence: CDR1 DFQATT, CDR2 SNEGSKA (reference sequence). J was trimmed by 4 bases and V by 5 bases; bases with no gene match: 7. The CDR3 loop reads CSALAGAASDTQYF. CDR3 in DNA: TGCAGTGCTTTAGCGGGAGCGGCATCAGATACGCAGTATTTT.